The 18 T cell receptor beta chains below all came from one sample that was sequenced in a study of cytomegalovirus exposure and HLA in healthy donors. The PCR was carried out with 60 Vbeta primers and 13 Jbeta primers. This table comes from immunoSEQ multiplex PCR, and its TCRdb copy is limited to in-frame clones, with some not included. The sample holds more than 110,000 clones; around 82% are singletons and the top ten take almost 7%. Sequences were obtained from PBMCs. These receptors all come from a man in his forties in good health and CMV-seropositive.

This clone was seen a handful of times. This chain joins TRBV30 and TRBJ2-5; D might be TRBD1 (6 bases). Germline V lookup: CDR1 GTSNPN, CDR2 SVGIG (reference sequence). The V end was cut by 0 bases, the J end by 11 bases, with 13 bases between. The CDR3 totals 12 residues. This CDR3 is CAWSVRGREQYF. CDR3 coding DNA: TGTGCCTGGAGTGTCAGGGGTAGGGAGCAGTACTTC.

The chain is built from TRBV10-3 and TRBJ2-1, with 11 bases identical to TRBD1. V was pared by 10 bases and J by 4 bases, with 12 bases of the junction left unmatched. The CDR3 is 16 residues long. The germline V gene has CDR1 ENHRY and CDR2 SYGVKD. This chain's CDR3 is CASHEPGTGGYNEQFF. The CDR3 DNA follows: TGTGCCAGCCACGAGCCGGGGACAGGGGGGTACAATGAGCAGTTCTTC.

The chain has TRBV18 and TRBJ1-1; 10 bases agree with TRBD1. Germline trimming cut 3 bases from V and 6 bases from J; bases unmatched to any gene: 13. This CDR3 comprises 17 residues. Looked up from germline, CDR1 is KGHSH and CDR2 is LQKENI. The CDR3 DNA reads TGTGCCAGCTCACCGTTTTCTCCGGGACAGGGGCCTTCTGAAGCTTTCTTT. Translated: CASSPFSPGQGPSEAFF.

The rearrangement uses TRBV4-3 and TRBJ2-4, with D possibly TRBD1 on 6 matching bases. Germline V gene lookup returns CDR1 LGHNA and CDR2 YSLEER. This CDR3 comprises 16 residues. Trimming pared 0 bases from V and 4 bases from J, leaving 13 bases between. The DNA of the CDR3 is TGCGCCAGCAGCCAAGATCCTTGGCAGGGGAAAAACATTCAGTACTTC. Amino acids: CASSQDPWQGKNIQYF.

The chain recombines TRBV2 with TRBJ1-2; 8 nucleotides agree with TRBD1. The length of the CDR3 is 15 residues. Per germline, CDR1 SNHLY and CDR2 FYNNEI. V lost 9 bases and J lost 8; bases outside the gene matches: 17. The CDR3 sequence: CASFTRQGPLYGYTF. The DNA of the CDR3 is TGTGCCAGTTTTACGAGACAGGGGCCGTTGTACGGCTACACCTTC. Combining the CDR3 with reference TRBV2 and TRBJ1-2 gives the whole variable domain EPEVTQTPSHQVTQMGQEVILRCVPISNHLYFYWYRQILGQKVEFLVSFYNNEISEKSEIFDDQFSVERPDGSNFTLKIRSTKLEDSAMYFCASFTRQGPLYGYTFGSGTRLTVV.

The rearrangement joins TRBV4-1 to TRBJ1-1; the D is unclear. Germline CDR1 MGHRA, CDR2 YSYEKL. V gave up 3 bases and J gave up 5 bases, with 13 bases separating them. The CDR3 sequence is 14 residues long. The DNA for the CDR3 is TGCGCCAGCAGCCACACATGGCCGGGAACTGAAGCTTTCTTT. Protein product: CASSHTWPGTEAFF.

The chain couples TRBV10-2 to TRBJ2-1, with D perhaps TRBD1 (6 bases). CDR3 length: 15 residues. Trimming took 5 bases from V and 4 from J, leaving 15 bases between them. Germline loops: CDR1 WSHSY, CDR2 SAAADI. CDR3 region: CASSSPGVPYNEQFF. The CDR3 bases are TGCGCCAGCAGTTCCCCAGGGGTGCCTTACAATGAGCAGTTCTTC.

The chain couples TRBV6-5 to TRBJ1-2; D is possibly TRBD1 (5 bases). Germline CDR1 reads MNHEY; CDR2 reads SVGAGI. The CDR3 consists of 14 residues. The ends were cut back, 2 bases at V and 5 bases at J, with 12 bases in the middle. The CDR3 sequence: CASSYEGGGYGYTF. DNA for the CDR3: TGTGCCAGCAGTTACGAGGGCGGGGGGTATGGCTACACCTTC.

V is TRBV6-5 and J is TRBJ1-3; no reliable D call. CDR3 length: 13 residues. Germline CDR1 MNHEY, CDR2 SVGAGI. V lost 10 bases to trimming and J lost 4 bases, with 14 bases between them. The CDR3, as DNA: TGTGCCACCTCGGAGACTCGAGGAAACACCATATATTTT. It translates to CATSETRGNTIYF.

The V gene is TRBV5-6, the J gene TRBJ2-5; a weak D match, TRBD2 (5 bases). Germline-derived CDR1 and CDR2 are SGHDT and YYEEEE. V was pared by 4 bases and J by 4 bases, with 20 bases between. There are 16 residues in the CDR3. CDR3 region: CASSTSDVHRGETQYF. The CDR3 DNA is TGTGCCAGCAGCACCTCGGACGTCCACCGGGGAGAGACCCAGTACTTC.

As for this clone: At one of its ends the junction is not consistent with the germline gene, which may arise from a read error. The chain recombines TRBV13 with TRBJ2-3; 9 bases agree with TRBD1. The germline V gene encodes CDR1 PRHDT and CDR2 FYEKMQ (reference sequence). This CDR3 comprises 16 residues. The CDR3 spells CASSLEGQGFTGTQYF. The CDR3 bases are TGTGCCAGCAGCTTAGAGGGACAGGGTTTCACAGGTACGCAGTATTTT. Based on the CDR3 plus reference TRBV13 and TRBJ2-3, the full variable domain is AAGVIQSPRHLIKEKRETATLKCYPIPRHDTVYWYQQGPGQDPQFLISFYEKMQSDKGSIPDRFSAQQFSDYHSELNMSSLELGDSALYFCASSLEGQGFTGTQYFGPGTRLTVL.

V is TRBV4-3 and J is TRBJ2-7; a weak D match, TRBD2 (5 bases). This CDR3 region has 14 residues. Germline V gene sequence: CDR1 LGHNA, CDR2 YSLEER. With 0 bases removed from V and 2 bases from J, the gap between germline ends came to 8 bases. The CDR3 DNA reads TGCGCCAGCAGCCAAGATCGGGGTCCCTACGAGCAGTACTTC. This codes for CASSQDRGPYEQYF.

The rearrangement uses TRBV29-1 and TRBJ1-1; maybe TRBD1 (5 bases). Germline V gene data show CDR1 as SQVTM and CDR2 as ANQGSEA. V lost 5 bases and J 4 bases, leaving 14 bases between the germline ends. The CDR3 contains 13 residues. The CDR3 protein is CSVLDRAFTEAFF. The CDR3 DNA is TGCAGCGTTCTTGACAGAGCCTTCACTGAAGCTTTCTTT.

V is TRBV19 and J is TRBJ1-5, with D hard to call. Germline assignment: CDR1 LNHDA and CDR2 SQIVND (reference sequence). Trimming pared 6 bases from V and 2 bases from J, leaving 11 bases between. The length of the CDR3 is 14 residues. CDR3 coding DNA: TGTGCCAGTAGCCTTAATCGGGGCAATCAGCCCCAGCATTTT. It yields the protein CASSLNRGNQPQHF.

V is TRBV2 and J is TRBJ2-5; D ambiguous. CDR1 and CDR2 (germline): SNHLY, FYNNEI. V lost 6 bases and J 0 bases, leaving 11 bases between the germline ends. This CDR3 spans 14 amino acids. The CDR3 here is CASRSIVYQETQYF. DNA of the CDR3: TGTGCCAGCAGGAGTATCGTGTACCAAGAGACCCAGTACTTC.

The J gene is TRBJ2-7, the V gene TRBV23-1; 10 bases match TRBD2. TRBV23-1 is classed as an ORF, of uncertain function. With 9 bases clipped from V and 3 bases from J, the junction kept 8 bases outside the gene matches. This CDR3 contains 14 residues. The CDR3 protein is CARSSGRGSYEQYF. Here the CDR3 DNA reads TGCGCCAGGTCTAGCGGGAGAGGTAGCTACGAGCAGTACTTC.

The V and J genes are TRBV7-9 and TRBJ2-5; tentatively, D is TRBD2 (6 bases). With 2 bases removed from V and 1 base from J, the gap between germline ends came to 14 bases. CDR1 is SEHNR and CDR2 is FQNEAQ in the germline V gene (reference sequence). There are 16 residues in the CDR3. Written as DNA, the CDR3 is TGTGCCAGCAGCTTAATCGGGGGACCAATCCAAGAGACCCAGTACTTC. This codes for CASSLIGGPIQETQYF.

This clone was recorded a few times. This chain links TRBV7-6 with TRBJ1-5; TRBD1 aligns across 9 bases. The CDR3 consists of 17 residues. Germline-derived CDR1 and CDR2 are SGHVS and FNYEAQ. V lost 1 base and J lost 6; bases outside the gene matches: 10. The CDR3 DNA sequence: TGTGCCAGCAGCTTAGGCCACACAGGGGGCTCAGGTCAGCCCCAGCATTTT. It yields the protein CASSLGHTGGSGQPQHF.